This TCR beta chain was captured by sequencing in a study of early T cells in non-severe SARS-CoV-2 infection. Across the study: The sequenced material was bulk RNA from unsorted whole blood, and its chains were unpaired.

cDNA molecules, individually, were tagged with unique molecular identifiers. TCRdb re-called the 5' RACE reads through MiXCR, storing one row per CDR3 protein. The sample shows approximately 64,000 distinct CDR3 sequences, 20% of them seen only once. The CDR3 totals 16 residues. V was shortened by 0 bases and J by 6 bases, with 12 bases between the two germline ends. The germline V gene has CDR1 LGHDT and CDR2 YNNKEL (reference sequence). Study-level findings and limits: Missing private and CD4 specificities, VDJdb matching favored anti-spike CD8 responses.

This clonotype has more than one count but fewer than ten. Its specificity is unknown. The clonotype originates from an adult who was a healthcare worker with PCR-confirmed SARS-CoV-2 infection or an uninfected control (not recorded which). Sequencing was performed on whole blood, taken at baseline. This sequence joins TRBV3-1 and TRBJ1-6, with D perhaps matching TRBD1 (5 bases). The CDR3 DNA follows: TGTGCCAGCAGCCAAGACGGAGGGGTAGGTAATTCACCCCTCCACTTT. It codes for CASSQDGGVGNSPLHF.